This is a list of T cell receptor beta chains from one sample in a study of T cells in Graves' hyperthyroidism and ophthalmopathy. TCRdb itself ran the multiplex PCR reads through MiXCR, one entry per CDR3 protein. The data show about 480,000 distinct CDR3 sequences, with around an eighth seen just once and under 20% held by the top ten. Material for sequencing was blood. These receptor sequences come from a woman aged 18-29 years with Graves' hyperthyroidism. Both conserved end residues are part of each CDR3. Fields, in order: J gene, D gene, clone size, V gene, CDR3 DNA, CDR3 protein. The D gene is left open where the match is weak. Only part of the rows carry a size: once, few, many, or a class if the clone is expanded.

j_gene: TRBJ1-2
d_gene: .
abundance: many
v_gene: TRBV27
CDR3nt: TGTGCCAGCAGTTTCCTGGCGGGTGACTACAGGGGCTACACCTTC
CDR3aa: CASSFLAGDYRGYTF

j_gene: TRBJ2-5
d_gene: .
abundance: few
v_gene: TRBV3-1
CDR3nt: TGTGCCAGCAGCTTTAGACGGGGAGGTGAGACCCAGTACTTC
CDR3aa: CASSFRRGGETQYF

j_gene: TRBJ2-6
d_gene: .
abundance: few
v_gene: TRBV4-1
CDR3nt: TGCGCCAGCAGCCAACGTGAGGGGCGTTTGGTATCTGGGGCCAACGTCCTGACTTTC
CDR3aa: CASSQREGRLVSGANVLTF

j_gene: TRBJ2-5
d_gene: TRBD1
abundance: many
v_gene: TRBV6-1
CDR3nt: TGTGCCAGCAGTACAGGGGGCCACGAGACCCAGTACTTC
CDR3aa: CASSTGGHETQYF

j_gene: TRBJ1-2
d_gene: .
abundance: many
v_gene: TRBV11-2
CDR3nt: TGTGCCAGCAGCTTAGCCCACCAAATGACAGGCGGATATGGCTACACCTTC
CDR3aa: CASSLAHQMTGGYGYTF

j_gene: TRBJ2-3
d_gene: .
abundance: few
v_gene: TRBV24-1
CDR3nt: TGTGCCACCAGTGATTTGCAGTTCACAGATACGCAGTATTTT
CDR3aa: CATSDLQFTDTQYF

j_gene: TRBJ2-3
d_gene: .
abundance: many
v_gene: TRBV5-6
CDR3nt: TGTGCCAGCAGCTTGCCTTACTCCAGAGCCACGGATACGCAGTATTTT
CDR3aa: CASSLPYSRATDTQYF

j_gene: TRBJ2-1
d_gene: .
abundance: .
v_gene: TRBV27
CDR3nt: TGTGCCAGCAGCGGAGGCTTTGAGCAGTTCTTC
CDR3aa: CASSGGFEQFF

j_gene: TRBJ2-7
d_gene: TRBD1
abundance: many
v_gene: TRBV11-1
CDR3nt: TGTGCCAGCAGCTTCGGACAGGGCGATTACTACGAGCAGTACTTC
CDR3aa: CASSFGQGDYYEQYF

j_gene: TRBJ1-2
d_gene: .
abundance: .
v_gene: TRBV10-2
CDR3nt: TGCGCCAGCAGCCAAGCGAAAGGACCTTCTAACTATGGCTACACCTTC
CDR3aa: CASSQAKGPSNYGYTF

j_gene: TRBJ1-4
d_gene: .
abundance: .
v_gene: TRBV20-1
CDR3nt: TGCAGTGCTAGAGATAGGGGGGGTATAGGCGAAAAACTGTTTTTT
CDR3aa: CSARDRGGIGEKLFF

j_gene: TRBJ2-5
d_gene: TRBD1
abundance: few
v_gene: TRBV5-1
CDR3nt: TGCGCCAGCAGCTTGGAAATCGGGACAGGGCGGGTAGAGACCCAGTACTTC
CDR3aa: CASSLEIGTGRVETQYF

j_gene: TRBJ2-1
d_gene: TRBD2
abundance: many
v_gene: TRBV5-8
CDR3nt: TGTGCCAGCAGCTTGGGCGGGAGTGGGAATGAGCAGTTCTTC
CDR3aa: CASSLGGSGNEQFF

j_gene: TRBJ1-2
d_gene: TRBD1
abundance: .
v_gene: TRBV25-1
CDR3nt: TGTGCCAGCAGTGCTCGACAGGGGTATGGCTACACCTTC
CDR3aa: CASSARQGYGYTF

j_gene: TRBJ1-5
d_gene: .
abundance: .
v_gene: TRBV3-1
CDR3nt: TGTGCCAGCAGACCTTCCGGCAGCAATCAGCCCCAGCATTTT
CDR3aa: CASRPSGSNQPQHF

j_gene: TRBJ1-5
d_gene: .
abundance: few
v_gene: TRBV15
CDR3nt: TGTGCCACCAGCAGACTAGTAAGCAATCAGCCCCAGCATTTT
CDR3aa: CATSRLVSNQPQHF

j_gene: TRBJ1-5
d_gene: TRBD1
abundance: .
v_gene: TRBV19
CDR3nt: TGTGCCAGTAGTGGGGGGACAGGGCACGAGCCCCAGCATTTT
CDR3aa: CASSGGTGHEPQHF

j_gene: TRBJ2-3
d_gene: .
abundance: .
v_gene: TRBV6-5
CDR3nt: TGTGCCAGCAGTTACTCGGACAAGGGGGGAAGCACAGATACGCAGTATTTT
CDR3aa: CASSYSDKGGSTDTQYF

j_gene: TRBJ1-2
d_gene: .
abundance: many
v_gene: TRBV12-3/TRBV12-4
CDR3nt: TGTGCCAGCAGTTTTTCTTATCAACAGAGTGGCTACACCTTC
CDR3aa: CASSFSYQQSGYTF

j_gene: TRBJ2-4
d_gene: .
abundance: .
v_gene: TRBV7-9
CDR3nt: TGTGCCAGCAGCTTTGCTGGAGACATAAACATTCAGTACTTC
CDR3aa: CASSFAGDINIQYF

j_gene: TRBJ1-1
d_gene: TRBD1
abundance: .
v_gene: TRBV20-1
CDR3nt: TGCAGTGCGGAAGCACAGGGGGAGAACACTGAAGCTTTCTTT
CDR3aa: CSAEAQGENTEAFF

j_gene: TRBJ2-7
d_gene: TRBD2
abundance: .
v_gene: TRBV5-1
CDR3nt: TGCGCCAGCAGCTCGGGACTAGCGGGCTTGGCGTCCTACGAGCAGTACTTC
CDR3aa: CASSSGLAGLASYEQYF

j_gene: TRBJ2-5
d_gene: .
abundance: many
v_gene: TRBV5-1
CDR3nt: TGCGCCAGCAGCTTGGGAGGGAGAATACAAGAGACCCAGTACTTC
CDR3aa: CASSLGGRIQETQYF

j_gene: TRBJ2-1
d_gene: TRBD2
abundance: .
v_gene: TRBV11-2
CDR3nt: TGTGCCAGCAGCTTAGAGGGGTTAGCGGGAGGGGGGTCCTACAATGAGCAGTTCTTC
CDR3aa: CASSLEGLAGGGSYNEQFF